This T cell receptor (beta chain) was sequenced during a study of shared clonotypes between healthy human individuals. The germline V gene has CDR1 MDHEN and CDR2 SYDVKM. The V end lost 7 bases, the J end lost 4 bases, and 10 bases lay between the germline ends. The CDR3 runs 12 residues. Clones were sequenced by immunoSEQ multiplex PCR, and TCRdb holds only the in-frame ones, with some missing. The repertoire holds roughly 500,000 clones, approximately 78% seen once, with 12% in the top ten. The TCR comes from a woman in her thirties or forties in good health. Some clones in this sample may be carry-over from other donors' samples. This chain uses TRBV28 with TRBJ1-1; perhaps TRBD1 as D (6 bases). Sequencing was performed on PBMCs. DNA for the CDR3: TGTGCCAGCAACACAGGGTCCACTGAAGCTTTCTTT. Its protein product is CASNTGSTEAFF.